Reported below is one T cell receptor (beta chain). The antigen remains undetermined. The study excluded patients with uncontrolled infection, other autoimmune disease, pregnancy or lactation. Template material for amplifying TCR beta CDR3 regions consisted of RNA transcripts. HTBI primers drove first-round RT-PCR of the TCR CDR3. TCRdb reanalysed the multiplex PCR reads using MiXCR and keeps one entry per CDR3 protein. The sample holds more than 500,000 distinct CDR3 sequences, approximately 44% seen once. These data belong to a study of T cells in Graves' hyperthyroidism and ophthalmopathy. Broader study findings: Expanded thyroid clonotypes (above 0.001) were mostly also found in blood.

This CDR3 is 13 amino acids long. Trimming took 5 bases from V and 5 from J, leaving 15 bases between them. CDR1 DFQATT and CDR2 SNEGSKA come from the germline V gene (reference sequence). This sequence originates from an adult woman with Graves' disease, either hyperthyroidism or ophthalmopathy (not recorded which). V and J are TRBV20-1 and TRBJ2-5; no reliable D call. The sample consisted of peripheral blood or thyroid tissue (not recorded which). CDR3 sequence: CSAWAPGGETQYF. The DNA for the CDR3 is TGCAGTGCTTGGGCCCCTGGTGGGGAGACCCAGTACTTC.